These 32 T cell receptor beta chains came from one sample sequenced in a study of beta chain features in type 1 diabetes. Expressed TCRB transcripts were sequenced because the isolated RNA had all been reverse transcribed beforehand. The protocol was immunoSEQ multiplex PCR, while the TCRdb copy is restricted to in-frame clones and leaves out a portion. The sample records about 320,000 clones, less than 15% being singletons. Sequenced sample: central memory CD4+ T cells from blood. These receptors were taken from a man aged 30 to 39 in good health.

CDR3 coding DNA: TGTGCCAGTAGTATGTTTCTTAGCACAGATACGCAGTATTTT. It specifies CASSMFLSTDTQYF. V usage is TRBV19 and J usage is TRBJ2-3, with no clear D. CDR3 length: 14 residues. Trimming cost V 3 bases and J 0 bases, with 7 bases left between them. Germline V gene lookup returns CDR1 LNHDA and CDR2 SQIVND (reference sequence).

The CDR3: CASSGNTEAFF. Here the CDR3 DNA reads TGTGCCAGCAGCGGGAACACTGAAGCTTTCTTT. This chain uses TRBV11-2 with TRBJ1-1; no clear D gene. V was shortened by 5 bases and J by 1 base, with 2 bases between the two germline ends. Germline CDR1 and CDR2: SGHAT and FQNNGV. The CDR3 is 11 residues long.

The chain carries TRBV18 and TRBJ2-7, with TRBD1 identical over 7 bases. Unmatched junction bases numbered 2, after V lost 3 bases and J lost 0 bases. Germline V CDR1 and CDR2: KGHSH, LQKENI. CDR3 length: 14 amino acids. CDR3 loop: CASSPGTASYEQYF. The CDR3 DNA sequence: TGTGCCAGCTCACCCGGGACAGCCTCCTACGAGCAGTACTTC.

On this clone itself: One end of the junction varies from germline; a read error may be responsible. V usage is TRBV14 and J usage is TRBJ1-2; D unresolved. CDR3 length: 14 residues. Germline V gives CDR1 SGHDN, CDR2 FVKESK. The CDR3 DNA reads TGTACCAGCAGCCAAGACGTGGGTTCAACGGGCTACACCTTC. Translation: CTSSQDVGSTGYTF.

The chain recombines TRBV5-5 with TRBJ1-2, with TRBD1 matching over 8 bases. This CDR3 contains 13 residues. The germline CDR1 and CDR2 sequences are SGHKS and YYEKEE (reference sequence). Germline trimming cut 4 bases from V and 12 bases from J; bases unmatched to any gene: 11. The CDR3 loop reads CASSQPHQTGDTF. CDR3 DNA sequence: TGTGCCAGCAGCCAGCCTCATCAGACAGGGGACACCTTC.

The chain recombines TRBV7-8 with TRBJ1-2; a weak D match, TRBD1 (5 bases). Germline V gene data show CDR1 as SGHVS and CDR2 as FQNEAQ. V was cut by 0 bases and J by 6 bases, with 8 bases left in between. This CDR3 has 13 amino acids. CDR3 sequence: CASSLASGNGYTF. CDR3 sequence (DNA): TGTGCCAGCAGCTTAGCATCAGGGAATGGCTACACCTTC.

This chain links TRBV27 with TRBJ1-2; 7 bases fit TRBD1. Germline lookup yields CDR1 MNHEY and CDR2 SMNVEV (reference sequence). The CDR3 loop spans 15 amino acids. V shed 5 bases and J 7 bases; nucleotides not matched to a gene: 13. CDR3 sequence reads: CASSTQNRGPGGYTF. CDR3 nucleotide sequence: TGTGCCAGCAGTACCCAAAACAGGGGTCCGGGTGGCTACACCTTC.

This clone was found a few times. The chain has TRBV7-2 and TRBJ2-5; 12 positions match TRBD2. Germline CDR1 SGHTA, CDR2 FQGNSA. The V segment lost 5 bases and the J segment 5 bases; nucleotides outside the gene matches: 6. The CDR3 loop spans 15 amino acids. CDR3 amino acids: CASSPSGRVWETQYF. The CDR3 coding sequence is TGTGCCAGCAGCCCTAGCGGGAGGGTCTGGGAGACCCAGTACTTC.

This clone was seen more than once but under ten times. This CDR3 reads CASSLNGQKETQYF. The CDR3 DNA reads as TGTGCCAGCTCACTAAACGGACAGAAAGAGACCCAGTACTTC. The chain couples TRBV18 to TRBJ2-5, with D maybe TRBD1 (6 bases). CDR1 and CDR2 from the germline V gene are KGHSH and LQKENI. V shed 4 bases and J shed 3 bases, with 12 bases lying between them. This CDR3 comprises 14 residues.

This clone was counted between two and nine times. The gene calls are TRBV18 and TRBJ1-2, with 8 nucleotides matching TRBD1. V gave up 3 bases and J gave up 3 bases; unmatched junction bases: 6. The CDR3 is made up of 15 amino acids. The germline V gene encodes CDR1 KGHSH and CDR2 LQKENI. The CDR3 reads CASSPSAGGDYGYTF. The CDR3 coding sequence is TGTGCCAGCTCACCCTCCGCAGGGGGCGACTATGGCTACACCTTC. The whole variable domain, filled in from reference TRBV18 and TRBJ1-2, reads NAGVMQNPRHLVRRRGQEARLRCSPMKGHSHVYWYRQLPEEGLKFMVYLQKENIIDESGMPKERFSAEFPKEGPSILRIQQVVRGDSAAYFCASSPSAGGDYGYTFGSGTRLTVV.

This clone was recorded a few times. V usage is TRBV5-6 and J usage is TRBJ1-2; D call uncertain. Germline V gene lookup returns CDR1 SGHDT and CDR2 YYEEEE. CDR3 size: 15 residues. The V end was cut by 5 bases, the J end by 3 bases, with 17 bases between. The CDR3 loop is CASSRGTRVDYGYTF. The CDR3 coding sequence is TGTGCCAGCAGTCGGGGAACGCGAGTTGACTATGGCTACACCTTC.

This clone was recorded at least ten times. The chain recombines TRBV18 with TRBJ2-3; weak D call: TRBD1 (5 bases). Germline V lookup: CDR1 KGHSH, CDR2 LQKENI. The length of the CDR3 is 14 residues. V gave up 2 bases and J gave up 4 bases, with 10 bases separating them. CDR3 protein: CASSPGLRADTQYF. The CDR3 bases are TGTGCCAGCTCACCAGGGCTCAGGGCAGATACGCAGTATTTT.

This clone has only a few counts. The rearrangement joins TRBV4-3 to TRBJ2-1, with D possibly being TRBD1 (5 bases). Trimming shortened V by 0 bases and J by 8 bases, and 17 bases separated the two germline ends. Germline V gene lookup returns CDR1 LGHNA and CDR2 YSLEER. The CDR3 spans 16 residues. The CDR3 protein is CASSQEGGRLGDEQFF. In DNA, the CDR3 is TGCGCCAGCAGCCAAGAGGGTGGGCGGCTAGGGGATGAGCAGTTCTTC.

This clone showed up many times. CDR3 DNA sequence: TGTGCCTGGAGTGTCTGGGGGTCCCTCACAGATACGCAGTATTTT. Its protein is CAWSVWGSLTDTQYF. This rearrangement joins TRBV30 to TRBJ2-3; perhaps D is TRBD1 or TRBD2 (5 bases each). The CDR3 loop spans 15 amino acids. The germline V gene encodes CDR1 GTSNPN and CDR2 SVGIG (reference sequence). The germline V and J ends were trimmed by 0 bases and 2 bases, with 12 bases remaining between them.

The rearrangement uses TRBV4-1 and TRBJ2-5; D possibly corresponds to TRBD2 (5 bases). This CDR3 region has 15 residues. The V gene lost 1 base and the J gene lost 4 bases, with 13 bases spanning the gap. In germline, CDR1 is MGHRA, CDR2 YSYEKL. CDR3 sequence reads: CASSQVGIASETQYF. In nucleotides, the CDR3 is TGCGCCAGCAGCCAAGTCGGGATAGCATCAGAGACCCAGTACTTC.

This clone was counted between two and nine times. The chain is built from TRBV6-6 and TRBJ2-5; possible D gene TRBD2, 7 bases. V lost 4 bases and J lost 7, with 16 bases in between. This CDR3 has 14 amino acids. CDR1 is MNHNY and CDR2 is SVGAGI in the germline V gene (reference sequence). The CDR3 loop is CASSLDSGTTTQYF. Here the CDR3 DNA reads TGTGCCAGCAGTTTGGACAGCGGGACGACGACCCAGTACTTC.

V gene TRBV27 combines with J gene TRBJ1-2; TRBD1 is a possible D gene (6 bases). CDR1 is MNHEY and CDR2 is SMNVEV in the germline V gene (reference sequence). V lost 8 bases and J 4 bases, leaving 20 bases between the germline ends. This CDR3 has 15 amino acids. CDR3 amino acids: CASLRGCPYPYGYTF. The CDR3 DNA follows: TGTGCCAGCTTGAGGGGGTGCCCTTACCCCTATGGCTACACCTTC.

The chain carries TRBV7-2 and TRBJ2-2; tentative D call: TRBD2 (6 bases). Germline V lookup: CDR1 SGHTA, CDR2 FQGNSA. The CDR3 totals 17 residues. V dropped 1 base and J dropped 1 base, with 13 bases sitting between them. This chain's CDR3 is CASSLVASERNTGELFF. The CDR3 nucleotides read TGTGCCAGCAGCTTAGTCGCTAGCGAGAGGAACACCGGGGAGCTGTTTTTT.

This clone was detected only a few times. This rearrangement joins TRBV5-8 to TRBJ2-3, with D perhaps TRBD1 or TRBD2 (5 bases each). Deletions cut 0 bases from V and 0 bases from J, with 17 bases between. The CDR3 loop spans 18 amino acids. Germline values: CDR1 SGHTS, CDR2 YDEGEE. The CDR3 sequence: CASSLGQGTHPSTDTQYF. The CDR3 nucleotides are TGTGCCAGCAGCTTGGGGCAAGGGACGCACCCTAGCACAGATACGCAGTATTTT.

V is TRBV5-4 and J is TRBJ2-5; TRBD1 or TRBD2 may be the D gene (6 bases each). The CDR3 covers 17 residues. Germline values: CDR1 SGHNT, CDR2 YYREEE (reference sequence). V was clipped by 4 bases and J by 9 bases, with 28 bases between them. CDR3 in amino acids: CASSRTPGAIPPIPQYF. Here the CDR3 DNA reads TGTGCCAGCAGCCGGACACCGGGGGCCATCCCCCCGATCCCCCAGTACTTC.

Regarding this clone: A much larger clone differs from this one at a single base, so this may be a read error. The chain carries TRBV7-2 and TRBJ2-1; D unresolved. CDR3 size: 13 residues. The germline V gene encodes CDR1 SGHTA and CDR2 FQGNSA. V was trimmed by 0 bases and J by 4 bases, leaving 4 bases between them. The CDR3 nucleotides read TGTGCCAGCAGCTTAGCCCAATACAATGAGCAGTTCTTC. It translates to CASSLAQYNEQFF.

The gene calls are TRBV29-1 and TRBJ2-5; 7 nucleotides align to TRBD1. The CDR3 consists of 12 residues. CDR1 SQVTM and CDR2 ANQGSEA come from the germline V gene. The J segment lost 2 bases and the V segment lost 7 bases, leaving 4 bases of the junction unmatched. CDR3 loop: CSGRQGQETQYF. CDR3 in DNA: TGCAGCGGCAGACAGGGACAAGAGACCCAGTACTTC.

V usage is TRBV9 and J usage is TRBJ1-2, with D possibly TRBD1 on 5 matching bases. Germline loops: CDR1 SGDLS, CDR2 YYNGEE. The ends were cut back, 2 bases at V and 7 bases at J, with 12 bases in the middle. The CDR3 extends over 13 amino acids. CDR3 DNA: TGTGCCAGCAGCGTCTACAGGAAAGGTGGCTACACCTTC. Translated, it gives CASSVYRKGGYTF.

This clone was seen a few times. This sequence joins TRBV27 and TRBJ2-2, with 10 positions matching TRBD2. Germline V gene sequence: CDR1 MNHEY, CDR2 SMNVEV (reference sequence). Trimming removed 3 bases from V and 4 bases from J; junction bases left unmatched: 2. CDR3 length: 15 residues. Written as DNA, the CDR3 is TGTGCCAGCAGTTTCCGACTAGCGGGCACCGGGGAGCTGTTTTTT. Translated: CASSFRLAGTGELFF.

The chain employs TRBV19 and TRBJ1-1; D ambiguous. The V end was cut by 7 bases, the J end by 4 bases, with 16 bases between. This CDR3 spans 14 amino acids. From germline, CDR1 is LNHDA and CDR2 SQIVND (reference sequence). For the CDR3, the DNA is TGTGCCAGTACCCCGGGCCAGAGCTTCACTGAAGCTTTCTTT. Encoded protein: CASTPGQSFTEAFF. Full variable domain (outside the CDR3, taken from reference TRBV19 and TRBJ1-1): DGGITQSPKYLFRKEGQNVTLSCEQNLNHDAMYWYRQDPGQGLRLIYYSQIVNDFQKGDIAEGYSVSREKKESFPLTVTSAQKNPTAFYLCASTPGQSFTEAFFGQGTRLTVV.

The chain employs TRBV9 and TRBJ1-2; D gene ambiguous. The CDR3 covers 14 residues. V was shortened by 0 bases and J by 3 bases, with 9 bases between the two germline ends. CDR1 SGDLS and CDR2 YYNGEE come from the germline V gene. Here the CDR3 reads CASSVGATYYGYTF. In DNA, the CDR3 is TGTGCCAGCAGCGTAGGGGCGACTTACTATGGCTACACCTTC. Looking up the rest from reference TRBV9 and TRBJ1-2 gives the full variable domain: DSGVTQTPKHLITATGQRVTLRCSPRSGDLSVYWYQQSLDQGLQFLIQYYNGEERAKGNILERFSAQQFPDLHSELNLSSLELGDSALYFCASSVGATYYGYTFGSGTRLTVV.

The rearrangement uses TRBV30 and TRBJ2-1; 12 nucleotides agree with TRBD2. The CDR3 is 12 residues long. Losses at the gene ends were 4 bases for V and 11 bases for J; bases not matched to a gene: 3. The germline V gene has CDR1 GTSNPN and CDR2 SVGIG (reference sequence). The CDR3 DNA reads TGTGCCTGGATTGGACTAGCGGGAAAGCAGTTCTTC. It is translated as CAWIGLAGKQFF.

The table lists this clone with a few counts. The V gene is TRBV7-9, the J gene TRBJ2-3, with a possible D match to TRBD2 (5 bases). The germline V gene has CDR1 SEHNR and CDR2 FQNEAQ (reference sequence). Deletions cut 3 bases from V and 0 bases from J, with 10 bases between. The CDR3 extends over 15 amino acids. The CDR3 DNA follows: TGTGCCAGCAGCTTGTTACCGGGAAGCACAGATACGCAGTATTTT. This encodes CASSLLPGSTDTQYF.

The chain couples TRBV5-6 to TRBJ2-1, with 7 nucleotides matching TRBD2. CDR1 is SGHDT, CDR2 YYEEEE, per germline. J was trimmed by 5 bases and V by 7 bases; bases with no gene match: 6. The CDR3 length is 13 residues. CDR3: CASAGVWNNEQFF. DNA of the CDR3: TGTGCCAGCGCGGGAGTTTGGAACAATGAGCAGTTCTTC.

This clone was detected a few times. J is TRBJ1-3 and V is TRBV15, with 7 bases identical to TRBD1. Per germline, CDR1 LNHNV and CDR2 YYDKDF (reference sequence). The V segment lost 1 base and the J segment 6 bases; nucleotides outside the gene matches: 6. This CDR3 has 15 residues. The CDR3, as DNA: TGTGCCACCAGCAGAGGGGGGACAGACATAAACACCATATATTTT. It specifies CATSRGGTDINTIYF.

The chain couples TRBV7-2 to TRBJ2-1; D call uncertain. The CDR3 has 13 amino acids. CDR1 is SGHTA, CDR2 FQGNSA, per germline. Deletions cut 5 bases from V and 9 bases from J, with 14 bases between. The CDR3 is CASSPSWGSEQFF. In nucleotides, the CDR3 is TGTGCCAGCAGCCCATCTTGGGGTAGTGAGCAGTTCTTC.

Only a few counts were recorded for this clone. The chain combines TRBV15 with TRBJ2-1; a weak D match, TRBD1 (5 bases). CDR1 LNHNV and CDR2 YYDKDF come from the germline V gene (reference sequence). The CDR3 extends over 14 amino acids. V lost 7 bases and J 6 bases, leaving 16 bases between the germline ends. This CDR3 is CATNHDAGSNEQFF. CDR3 coding DNA: TGTGCCACCAATCACGACGCAGGGTCCAATGAGCAGTTCTTC.